This TCR beta chain was recovered during a study of control samples from healthy donors and cancer patients. The V gene lost 4 bases and the J gene lost 6 bases, with 5 bases spanning the gap. The CDR3 sequence is 11 residues long. Germline V gives CDR1 SGHDN, CDR2 FVKESK. Here immunoSEQ multiplex PCR was the method, and the copy in TCRdb shows in-frame clones only, minus some. The sample contains more than 150,000 clones, more than 85% of which appear only once. Sequenced: blood. The TCR was taken from a man in his fifties in good health. The V gene is TRBV14, the J gene TRBJ2-3; D ambiguous. CDR3 residues: CASSLFDTQYF. The CDR3 region has the DNA TGTGCCAGCAGCCTTTTTGATACGCAGTATTTT. Full variable domain (outside the CDR3, taken from reference TRBV14 and TRBJ2-3): EAGVTQFPSHSVIEKGQTVTLRCDPISGHDNLYWYRRVMGKEIKFLLHFVKESKQDESGMPNNRFLAERTGGTYSTLKVQPAELEDSGVYFCASSLFDTQYFGPGTRLTVL.